A selection of T cell receptor beta chains follows, all from one sample in a study of molecular identifiers for immune sequencing clone quantification. In TCRdb, the PCR reads were re-called with MiXCR into one record per CDR3 protein. The table has just over 95,000 distinct CDR3 sequences, 20% to 25% seen once; the top ten hold about 0.94%. Specimen: naive CD8+ T cells from blood, with Jurkat cell RNA spiked in. These receptors were obtained from a human donor in good health. Some libraries in this study had Jurkat cell RNA spiked in. The CDR3 runs from the conserved cysteine through the conserved F or W. The order of the fields is J gene, V gene, CDR3 protein.

TRBJ1-3 TRBV7-9 CASSLDGNTIYF
TRBJ1-5 TRBV7-2 CASSDTPSNQPQHF
TRBJ2-7 TRBV5-6 CASSLGQGTPYEQYF
TRBJ2-7 TRBV4-3 CASSQAWTGTYEQYF
TRBJ2-5 TRBV7-9 CASSLARGGHQETQYF
TRBJ1-2 TRBV5-1 CASTEKLGTNYGYTF
TRBJ2-7 TRBV27 CATQPSGSRIPGRGQYF
TRBJ1-1 TRBV5-6 CASSELPSYTEAFF
TRBJ2-1 TRBV3-1 CASSHDPLAGDNEQFF
TRBJ2-7 TRBV6-6 CASSYGDPYEQYF
TRBJ2-5 TRBV19 CASSIEAGGHETQYF
TRBJ2-5 TRBV7-9 CASSSDRAPAAQYF
TRBJ2-1 TRBV28 CVSSSGLAGTNEQFF
TRBJ2-4 TRBV2 CASSSPGTGENIQYF
TRBJ2-1 TRBV12-3/TRBV12-4 CASSYGTGAYNEQFF
TRBJ1-2 TRBV6-2/TRBV6-3 CASSSWTPSNYGYTF
TRBJ2-5 TRBV27 CASGPGLAGFATQYF
TRBJ2-5 TRBV11-2 CASSFLTRTETQYF
TRBJ2-3 TRBV5-6 CASSWGTGTDTQYF
TRBJ1-1 TRBV9 CASSVPGPSGRAEAFF
TRBJ2-3 TRBV25-1 CASSETGTDTQYF